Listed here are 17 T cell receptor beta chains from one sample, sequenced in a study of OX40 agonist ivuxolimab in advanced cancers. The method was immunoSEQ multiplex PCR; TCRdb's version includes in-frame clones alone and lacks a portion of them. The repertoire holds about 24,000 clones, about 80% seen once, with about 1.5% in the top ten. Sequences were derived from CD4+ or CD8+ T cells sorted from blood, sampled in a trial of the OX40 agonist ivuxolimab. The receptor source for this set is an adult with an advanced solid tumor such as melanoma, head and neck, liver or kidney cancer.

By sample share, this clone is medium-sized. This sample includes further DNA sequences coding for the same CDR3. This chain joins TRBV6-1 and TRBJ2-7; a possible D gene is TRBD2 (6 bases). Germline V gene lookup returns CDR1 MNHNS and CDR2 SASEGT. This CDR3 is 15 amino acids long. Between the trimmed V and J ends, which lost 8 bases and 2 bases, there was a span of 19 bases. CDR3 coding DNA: TGTGCCAGCGTCCTTGGGGGGAGGAAGGCCTACGAGCAGTACTTC. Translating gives CASVLGGRKAYEQYF.

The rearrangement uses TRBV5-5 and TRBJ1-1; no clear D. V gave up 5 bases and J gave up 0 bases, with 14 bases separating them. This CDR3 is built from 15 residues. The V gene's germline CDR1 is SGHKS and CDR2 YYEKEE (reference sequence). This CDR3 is CASSPRAILNTEAFF. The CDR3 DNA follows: TGTGCCAGCAGTCCTAGGGCCATATTGAACACTGAAGCTTTCTTT.

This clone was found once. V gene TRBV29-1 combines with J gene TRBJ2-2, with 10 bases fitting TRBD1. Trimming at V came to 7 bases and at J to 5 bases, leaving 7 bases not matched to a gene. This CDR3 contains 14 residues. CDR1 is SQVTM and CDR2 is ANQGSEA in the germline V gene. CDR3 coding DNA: TGCAGCGCCCGGACAGGGGGAAAAACCGGGGAGCTGTTTTTT. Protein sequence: CSARTGGKTGELFF.

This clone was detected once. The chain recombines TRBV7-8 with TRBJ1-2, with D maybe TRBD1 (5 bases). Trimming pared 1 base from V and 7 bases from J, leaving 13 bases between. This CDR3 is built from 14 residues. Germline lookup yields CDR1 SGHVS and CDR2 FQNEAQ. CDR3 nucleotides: TGTGCCAGCAGCTTAGATCCGGGGCTACGTGGCTACACCTTC. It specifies CASSLDPGLRGYTF.

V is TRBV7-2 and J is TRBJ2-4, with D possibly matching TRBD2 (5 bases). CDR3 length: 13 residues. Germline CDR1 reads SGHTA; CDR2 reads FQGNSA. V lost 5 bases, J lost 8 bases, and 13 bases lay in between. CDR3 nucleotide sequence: TGTGCCAGCAGCCCGGGTCTAGCCGACATTCAGTACTTC. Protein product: CASSPGLADIQYF.

CDR3 in DNA: TGTGCCAGCAGCCAGGCGACAGGGGGCCGTAAGGATACGCAGTATTTT. This translates into CASSQATGGRKDTQYF. This chain uses TRBV4-2 with TRBJ2-3, with 10 bases lining up with TRBD1. The junction had 9 bases not matched to a gene; V was cut back by 3 bases and J by 6 bases. CDR3 length: 16 amino acids. Germline V CDR1 and CDR2: LGHNA, YNFKEQ.

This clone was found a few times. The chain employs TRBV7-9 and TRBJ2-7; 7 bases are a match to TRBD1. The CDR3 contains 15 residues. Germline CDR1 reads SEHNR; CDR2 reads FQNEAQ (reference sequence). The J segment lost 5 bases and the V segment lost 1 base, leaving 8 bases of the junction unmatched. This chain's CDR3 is CASSLVGTGVHEQYF. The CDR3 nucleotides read TGTGCCAGCAGCTTAGTCGGAACAGGGGTCCACGAGCAGTACTTC.

CDR3 loop: CATRVGRASNQPQHF. For the CDR3, the DNA is TGTGCCACCAGGGTCGGCAGGGCTAGCAATCAGCCCCAGCATTTT. The chain employs TRBV6-1 and TRBJ1-5; weak D call: TRBD1 (5 bases). The V and J ends lost 10 bases and 0 bases respectively, with 16 bases between them. The germline gives CDR1 MNHNS, CDR2 SASEGT. There are 15 residues in the CDR3.

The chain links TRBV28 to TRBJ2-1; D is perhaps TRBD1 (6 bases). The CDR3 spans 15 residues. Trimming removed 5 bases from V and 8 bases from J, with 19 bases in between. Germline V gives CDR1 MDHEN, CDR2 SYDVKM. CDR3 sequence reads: CASSPPRGQRDEQFF. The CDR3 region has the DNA TGTGCCAGCAGTCCACCGCGAGGACAGCGCGATGAGCAGTTCTTC.

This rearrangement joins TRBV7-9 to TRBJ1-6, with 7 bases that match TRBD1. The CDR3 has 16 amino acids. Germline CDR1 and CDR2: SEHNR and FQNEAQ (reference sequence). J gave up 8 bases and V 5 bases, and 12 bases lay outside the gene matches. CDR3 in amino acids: CASSAETGNVYSPLHF. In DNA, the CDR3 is TGTGCCAGCAGCGCTGAGACAGGGAACGTCTATTCACCCCTCCACTTT.

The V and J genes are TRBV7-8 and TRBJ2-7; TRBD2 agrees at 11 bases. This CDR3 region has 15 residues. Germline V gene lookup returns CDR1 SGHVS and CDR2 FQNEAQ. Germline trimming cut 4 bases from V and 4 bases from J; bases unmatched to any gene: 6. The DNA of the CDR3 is TGTGCCAGCAGCTCTACCCCTAGCGGGAGGTACGAGCAGTACTTC. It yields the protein CASSSTPSGRYEQYF.

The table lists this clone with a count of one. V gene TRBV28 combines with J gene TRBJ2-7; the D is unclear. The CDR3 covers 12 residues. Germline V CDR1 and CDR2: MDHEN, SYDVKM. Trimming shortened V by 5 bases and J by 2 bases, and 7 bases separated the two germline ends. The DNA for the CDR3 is TGTGCCAGCAGTACAGTAACCTACGAGCAGTACTTC. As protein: CASSTVTYEQYF.

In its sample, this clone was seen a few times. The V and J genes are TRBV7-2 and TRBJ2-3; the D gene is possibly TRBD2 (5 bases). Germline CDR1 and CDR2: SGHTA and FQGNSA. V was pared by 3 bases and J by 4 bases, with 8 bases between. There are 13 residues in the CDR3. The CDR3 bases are TGTGCCAGCAGCTTGAGAGGGTCAGATACGCAGTATTTT. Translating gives CASSLRGSDTQYF.

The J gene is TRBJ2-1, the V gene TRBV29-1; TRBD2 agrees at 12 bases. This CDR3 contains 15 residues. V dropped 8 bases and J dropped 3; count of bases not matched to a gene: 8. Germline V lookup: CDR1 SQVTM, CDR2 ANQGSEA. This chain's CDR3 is CSSLAGGSLYNEQFF. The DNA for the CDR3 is TGCAGCTCTCTAGCGGGAGGGTCGCTCTACAATGAGCAGTTCTTC.

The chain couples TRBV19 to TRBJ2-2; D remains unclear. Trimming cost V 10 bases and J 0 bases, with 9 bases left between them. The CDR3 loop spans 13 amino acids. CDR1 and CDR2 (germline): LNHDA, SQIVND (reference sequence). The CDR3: CATADPNTGELFF. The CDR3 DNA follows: TGTGCCACCGCGGACCCGAACACCGGGGAGCTGTTTTTT. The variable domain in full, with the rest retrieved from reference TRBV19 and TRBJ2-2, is DGGITQSPKYLFRKEGQNVTLSCEQNLNHDAMYWYRQDPGQGLRLIYYSQIVNDFQKGDIAEGYSVSREKKESFPLTVTSAQKNPTAFYLCATADPNTGELFFGEGSRLTVL.

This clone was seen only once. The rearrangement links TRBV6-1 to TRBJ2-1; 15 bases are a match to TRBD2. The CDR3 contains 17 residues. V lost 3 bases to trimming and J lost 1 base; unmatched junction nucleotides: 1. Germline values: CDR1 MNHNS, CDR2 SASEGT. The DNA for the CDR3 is TGTGCCAGCAGTGAGGGGACTAGCGGGGGGTCCTACAATGAGCAGTTCTTC. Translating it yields CASSEGTSGGSYNEQFF.

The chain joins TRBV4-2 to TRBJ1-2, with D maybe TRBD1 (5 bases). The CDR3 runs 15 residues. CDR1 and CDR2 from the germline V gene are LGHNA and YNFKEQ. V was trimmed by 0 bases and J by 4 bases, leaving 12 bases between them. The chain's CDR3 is CASSQDRRGSYGYTF. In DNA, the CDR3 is TGTGCCAGCAGCCAAGATAGGCGGGGGAGCTATGGCTACACCTTC.